The rows below give T cell receptor beta chains drawn from one sample of a study of blood T cell repertoires in COVID-19. Method: immunoSEQ multiplex PCR; TCRdb's copy keeps in-frame clones and lacks some. In the table there are over 250,000 clones, 85% of which are singletons. The specimen was peripheral blood. The receptor set was obtained from a human donor in a cohort sampled during active COVID-19. The CDR3 runs from the conserved cysteine through the conserved F or W.

j_call | v_call | cdr3_aa
TRBJ2-2 | TRBV4-1 | CASSPLGSGSRELFF
TRBJ1-4 | TRBV25-1 | CASSMIGTGSEKLFF
TRBJ2-1 | TRBV29-1 | CTGGRANEQFF
TRBJ1-2 | TRBV5-6 | CASRSRGQGLFYGYTF
TRBJ2-3 | TRBV25-1 | CASNDAKGRPRHTDTQYF
TRBJ2-3 | TRBV29-1 | CSVPAGTSSYF
TRBJ1-1 | TRBV12-5 | CASGLRTGHTEAFF
TRBJ1-2 | TRBV4-2 | CASSQERRGLNYGYTF
TRBJ2-7 | TRBV5-1 | CASSKTAGTGSGEQYF
TRBJ1-2 | TRBV7-2 | CASSLGWAANYGYTF
TRBJ2-6 | TRBV19 | CASSYGDRGSSGANVLTF
TRBJ2-7 | TRBV5-1 | CASSRGQGDYEQYF
TRBJ1-2 | TRBV5-1 | CASSLGTSGGVYGYTF
TRBJ2-6 | TRBV6-6 | CASSPGGSTSGANVLTF
TRBJ1-5 | TRBV5-6 | CASSGPGTGVQPQHF
TRBJ2-7 | TRBV9 | CASSVDLAGVNEQYF
TRBJ2-3 | TRBV7-2 | CASSSPGLAGNTDTQYF
TRBJ2-1 | TRBV18 | CASSPGTGVRNEQFF
TRBJ1-1 | TRBV7-9 | CASSVQGRDTEAFF
TRBJ2-7 | TRBV18 | CASSLLGDGEQYF
TRBJ2-7 | TRBV2 | CASRRTSYEQYF
TRBJ1-1 | TRBV7-8 | CASSLALRAANTEAFF
TRBJ2-1 | TRBV11-2 | CASRILSGSRNEQFF
TRBJ2-7 | TRBV6-1 | CASSESGSIPYEQYF
TRBJ2-5 | TRBV7-8 | CASSLGLRETQYF
TRBJ2-1 | TRBV15 | CATSRGQGANEQFF
TRBJ1-2 | TRBV2 | CASRTGVTYGYTF
TRBJ2-1 | TRBV5-1 | CASSPVAYNEQFF
TRBJ2-7 | TRBV6-2/TRBV6-3 | CASSYSWGIDQGPYEQYF
TRBJ2-7 | TRBV4-1 | CASSPKSSYEQYF
TRBJ2-5 | TRBV5-6 | CASSFRREGFEETQYF
TRBJ2-7 | TRBV9 | CASSVRTGPYEQYF
TRBJ1-2 | TRBV7-2 | CASSLGAGSGYTF
TRBJ1-5 | TRBV2 | CASRGDPYQPQHF
TRBJ2-3 | TRBV19 | CASRTSGRTDTQYF
TRBJ1-4 | TRBV28 | CASSLPGEGAKLFF
TRBJ1-3 | TRBV11-2 | CASSLGGGTSGNTIYF
TRBJ1-1 | TRBV30 | CAWIPVSRNTEAFF
TRBJ2-1 | TRBV12-3/TRBV12-4 | CASSLDSLSEQFF
TRBJ2-1 | TRBV7-2 | CASSLGGSPTYNEQFF
TRBJ1-2 | TRBV5-6 | CASTKATGQTVYGYTF
TRBJ1-3 | TRBV27 | CASSRTGAEGTIYF